Listed below are T cell receptor beta chains from one sample, sequenced in a study of CD8 T cells in ankylosing spondylitis. TCRdb re-called the 5' RACE reads with MiXCR, one entry per CDR3 protein. The data show roughly 350,000 distinct CDR3 sequences, roughly 8% seen once. Source material: blood, either unsorted or a sorted T cell fraction (not recorded which). All receptors come from a male donor with ankylosing spondylitis. CDR3s include the opening cysteine and the closing phenylalanine or tryptophan. Each record gives: J gene, clone size, D gene, V gene, CDR3 DNA, CDR3 protein. A D gene is named only where the DNA matches it firmly. Clone size is not always given. Where it is, it says once, few, many or a class for expanded clones.

j_call: TRBJ1-1; clone_size: many; d_call: NA; v_call: TRBV7-9; cdr3_nt: TGTGCCAGCAGTTATGTGGGGAACACTGAAGCTTTCTTT; cdr3_aa: CASSYVGNTEAFF
j_call: TRBJ2-7; clone_size: NA; d_call: NA; v_call: TRBV6-1; cdr3_nt: TGTGCCAGCAGTCCCTCCTGGACAGCTTCCTACGAGCAGTACTTC; cdr3_aa: CASSPSWTASYEQYF
j_call: TRBJ2-7; clone_size: NA; d_call: NA; v_call: TRBV5-5; cdr3_nt: TGTGCCAGCAGCTTCCGGGACCCGAGGTCCTACGAGCAGTACTTC; cdr3_aa: CASSFRDPRSYEQYF
j_call: TRBJ2-1; clone_size: many; d_call: TRBD1; v_call: TRBV24-1; cdr3_nt: TGTGCCACCAGTGACTCCGGACAGGGGGTCTACAATGAGCAGTTCTTC; cdr3_aa: CATSDSGQGVYNEQFF
j_call: TRBJ2-5; clone_size: many; d_call: NA; v_call: TRBV19; cdr3_nt: TGTGCCAGTAGTATAGGAGGAGTCCAAGAGACCCAGTACTTC; cdr3_aa: CASSIGGVQETQYF
j_call: TRBJ2-2; clone_size: NA; d_call: NA; v_call: TRBV20-1; cdr3_nt: TGCAGTGCTAGAGGCCAAGCTTGGTCGGGGACCGGGGAGCTGTTTTTT; cdr3_aa: CSARGQAWSGTGELFF
j_call: TRBJ2-7; clone_size: NA; d_call: NA; v_call: TRBV12-3/TRBV12-4; cdr3_nt: TGTGCCAGCAGTTTCTCACAGGCCTACGAGCAGTACTTC; cdr3_aa: CASSFSQAYEQYF
j_call: TRBJ2-5; clone_size: NA; d_call: NA; v_call: TRBV27; cdr3_nt: TGTGCCAGCAGTTTTTGGGGGGTGGACCCGATCCCGACCCAGTACTTC; cdr3_aa: CASSFWGVDPIPTQYF
j_call: TRBJ1-4; clone_size: few; d_call: NA; v_call: TRBV11-2; cdr3_nt: TGTGCCAGCAGCTTATTGGGACAAGGCGAAAAACTGTTTTTT; cdr3_aa: CASSLLGQGEKLFF
j_call: TRBJ2-7; clone_size: few; d_call: NA; v_call: TRBV2; cdr3_nt: TGTGCCAGCAGCCCTCGGAGGCTCGAGCAGTACTTC; cdr3_aa: CASSPRRLEQYF
j_call: TRBJ1-4; clone_size: few; d_call: NA; v_call: TRBV28; cdr3_nt: TGTGCCAGCAGTCCGTTCGACAGGCAACTGTTTTTT; cdr3_aa: CASSPFDRQLFF
j_call: TRBJ2-7; clone_size: many; d_call: TRBD1; v_call: TRBV29-1; cdr3_nt: TGCAGCGTTGGGGGGGTACGGGACAGGAGCTACGAGCAGTACTTC; cdr3_aa: CSVGGVRDRSYEQYF
j_call: TRBJ2-2; clone_size: few; d_call: NA; v_call: TRBV7-3; cdr3_nt: TGTGCCAGCAGCGAACAGGGTGGGGCGAACACCGGGGAGCTGTTTTTT; cdr3_aa: CASSEQGGANTGELFF
j_call: TRBJ1-5; clone_size: many; d_call: NA; v_call: TRBV12-3/TRBV12-4; cdr3_nt: TGTGCCAGCAGTTTATCCGGGTCGGCAAGTCAGCCCCAGCATTTT; cdr3_aa: CASSLSGSASQPQHF
j_call: TRBJ2-1; clone_size: NA; d_call: NA; v_call: TRBV5-1; cdr3_nt: TGCGCCAGCAGCTTCCAAGCCAATGAGCAGTTCTTC; cdr3_aa: CASSFQANEQFF
j_call: TRBJ2-2; clone_size: few; d_call: NA; v_call: TRBV7-3; cdr3_nt: TGTGCCAGCAGCTTAACGGGGGCCTACCGGGAGCTGTTTTTT; cdr3_aa: CASSLTGAYRELFF
j_call: TRBJ2-1; clone_size: NA; d_call: NA; v_call: TRBV9; cdr3_nt: TGTGCCAGCAGCCCCCGGGATAGTGGGTACAATGAGCAGTTCTTC; cdr3_aa: CASSPRDSGYNEQFF
j_call: TRBJ2-7; clone_size: few; d_call: NA; v_call: TRBV18; cdr3_nt: TGTGCCAGCTCACCCGGGGCGGCCAACGAGCAGTACTTC; cdr3_aa: CASSPGAANEQYF
j_call: TRBJ2-7; clone_size: few; d_call: TRBD2; v_call: TRBV28; cdr3_nt: TGTGCCAGCAGTAGCAGACTAGCGGGAGGATACGAGCAGTACTTC; cdr3_aa: CASSSRLAGGYEQYF
j_call: TRBJ2-7; clone_size: few; d_call: NA; v_call: TRBV6-5; cdr3_nt: TGTGCCAGCAGTTACCAGGACCGGGACTACGAGCAGTACTTC; cdr3_aa: CASSYQDRDYEQYF
j_call: TRBJ1-1; clone_size: few; d_call: NA; v_call: TRBV28; cdr3_nt: TGTGCCAGCAGCCAACCTAGGGAAGCTTTCTTT; cdr3_aa: CASSQPREAFF
j_call: TRBJ2-1; clone_size: NA; d_call: NA; v_call: TRBV19; cdr3_nt: TGTGCCAGTAGTCTTTCCCGGGACTCCCCACTACAGTTCTTC; cdr3_aa: CASSLSRDSPLQFF
j_call: TRBJ2-7; clone_size: few; d_call: TRBD1; v_call: TRBV12-3/TRBV12-4; cdr3_nt: TGTGCCAGCAGACCGGGGACAGGGAGCCTTGCCCACGAGCAGTACTTC; cdr3_aa: CASRPGTGSLAHEQYF
j_call: TRBJ1-1; clone_size: NA; d_call: TRBD1; v_call: TRBV7-2; cdr3_nt: TGTGCCAGCAGCTCGGGACAGCCGGGGACTGAAGCTTTCTTT; cdr3_aa: CASSSGQPGTEAFF
j_call: TRBJ1-1; clone_size: NA; d_call: NA; v_call: TRBV5-1; cdr3_nt: TGCGCCAGCAGCTTGGATCCGGGATTAAACACTGAAGCTTTCTTT; cdr3_aa: CASSLDPGLNTEAFF
j_call: TRBJ2-3; clone_size: NA; d_call: TRBD2; v_call: TRBV5-5; cdr3_nt: TGTGCCAGCTGCCGCCCCCCCGGGACTACCATCACAGATACGCAGTATTTT; cdr3_aa: CASCRPPGTTITDTQYF
j_call: TRBJ2-3; clone_size: few; d_call: NA; v_call: TRBV4-3; cdr3_nt: TGCGCCAGCAGCCAAGATTCGCCCGTAGGGATCGGCACAGATACGCAGTATTTT; cdr3_aa: CASSQDSPVGIGTDTQYF
j_call: TRBJ2-5; clone_size: NA; d_call: NA; v_call: TRBV11-2; cdr3_nt: TGTGCCAGCAGCTTCCGGCAGCTCCAAGAGACCCAGTACTTC; cdr3_aa: CASSFRQLQETQYF
j_call: TRBJ2-5; clone_size: many; d_call: TRBD2; v_call: TRBV12-3/TRBV12-4; cdr3_nt: TGTGCCAGCAGCTCCGGACTAGCGGGAGGGGAGACCCAGTACTTC; cdr3_aa: CASSSGLAGGETQYF
j_call: TRBJ1-5; clone_size: many; d_call: NA; v_call: TRBV4-1; cdr3_nt: TGCGCCAGCAGCACCCGGGGGGGAGCGGTGGACAATCAGCCCCAGCATTTT; cdr3_aa: CASSTRGGAVDNQPQHF
j_call: TRBJ2-3; clone_size: NA; d_call: TRBD2; v_call: TRBV2; cdr3_nt: TGTGCCGGATTAGCGGGGACGCCCACAGATACGCAGTATTTT; cdr3_aa: CAGLAGTPTDTQYF
j_call: TRBJ2-1; clone_size: many; d_call: TRBD2; v_call: TRBV10-3; cdr3_nt: TGTGCCATCAGTAAACTAGCGGACGATGTTTTCTTC; cdr3_aa: CAISKLADDVFF
j_call: TRBJ1-1; clone_size: few; d_call: NA; v_call: TRBV5-1; cdr3_nt: TGCGCCAGCAGCTTGACAGAGAGAAACACTGAAGCTTTCTTT; cdr3_aa: CASSLTERNTEAFF
j_call: TRBJ1-5; clone_size: NA; d_call: NA; v_call: TRBV27; cdr3_nt: TGTGCCAGCAGTCAACGCTACGATGGGATTTCCGCGAATCAGCCCCAGCATTTT; cdr3_aa: CASSQRYDGISANQPQHF
j_call: TRBJ2-1; clone_size: few; d_call: TRBD2; v_call: TRBV3-1; cdr3_nt: TGTGCCAGCAGCCAAGAGGGACTAGCGGGCAGTTACAATGAGCAGTTCTTC; cdr3_aa: CASSQEGLAGSYNEQFF
j_call: TRBJ2-7; clone_size: many; d_call: NA; v_call: TRBV20-1; cdr3_nt: TGCAGTGCGCCCCCCGGACCGCCGCTATACGAGCAGTACTTC; cdr3_aa: CSAPPGPPLYEQYF
j_call: TRBJ2-7; clone_size: NA; d_call: NA; v_call: TRBV2; cdr3_nt: TGTGCCAGCATGCTAGCTCCCTCTTACGAGCAGTACTTC; cdr3_aa: CASMLAPSYEQYF
j_call: TRBJ2-1; clone_size: few; d_call: TRBD1; v_call: TRBV7-3; cdr3_nt: TGTGCCAGCAGCCGACAGGGGACCCTTGCCAATGAGCAGTTCTTC; cdr3_aa: CASSRQGTLANEQFF
j_call: TRBJ2-7; clone_size: few; d_call: TRBD2; v_call: TRBV12-3/TRBV12-4; cdr3_nt: TGTGCCAGCAGTTTCGGGAGGGATCGTAGCTCCTACGAGCAGTACTTC; cdr3_aa: CASSFGRDRSSYEQYF
j_call: TRBJ2-7; clone_size: NA; d_call: NA; v_call: TRBV19; cdr3_nt: TGTGCCAGTAGTATCCCCCCGCTCGAGCAGTACTTC; cdr3_aa: CASSIPPLEQYF
j_call: TRBJ2-7; clone_size: many; d_call: NA; v_call: TRBV20-1; cdr3_nt: TGCAGTGCTGTGGGCAGAGGGGACGAGCAGTACTTC; cdr3_aa: CSAVGRGDEQYF
j_call: TRBJ2-2; clone_size: few; d_call: NA; v_call: TRBV7-2; cdr3_nt: TGTGCCAGCAGCTCACCGCCGGCCGGCACCGGGGAGCTGTTTTTT; cdr3_aa: CASSSPPAGTGELFF
j_call: TRBJ2-1; clone_size: many; d_call: NA; v_call: TRBV9; cdr3_nt: TGTGCCAGCAGCCCAGGGAACGGGATAAGCTCCTACAATGAGCAGTTCTTC; cdr3_aa: CASSPGNGISSYNEQFF
j_call: TRBJ1-3; clone_size: few; d_call: TRBD1; v_call: TRBV28; cdr3_nt: TGTGCCAGCCGACAGGGCCCCTACTCTGGAAACACCATATATTTT; cdr3_aa: CASRQGPYSGNTIYF
j_call: TRBJ2-5; clone_size: few; d_call: NA; v_call: TRBV27; cdr3_nt: TGTGCCAGCAGTGACCTAAAGACTAGTACAGAGACCCAGTACTTC; cdr3_aa: CASSDLKTSTETQYF
j_call: TRBJ2-6; clone_size: NA; d_call: TRBD2; v_call: TRBV6-2/TRBV6-3; cdr3_nt: TGTGCCAGCAGTTACTCGGCACCGGTTGGGAGGACTAGCACTGGGGCCAACGTCCTGACTTTC; cdr3_aa: CASSYSAPVGRTSTGANVLTF
j_call: TRBJ2-7; clone_size: few; d_call: TRBD2; v_call: TRBV27; cdr3_nt: TGTGCCAGCAGTCCCCTACTAGCGGGAAGGATCGAGCAGTACTTC; cdr3_aa: CASSPLLAGRIEQYF
j_call: TRBJ2-3; clone_size: few; d_call: TRBD2; v_call: TRBV29-1; cdr3_nt: TGCAGCCACATGGCGGGAGGAGTAGATACGCAGTATTTT; cdr3_aa: CSHMAGGVDTQYF
j_call: TRBJ2-7; clone_size: many; d_call: NA; v_call: TRBV28; cdr3_nt: TGTGCCAGCAGTTTTACTAGTTTTGGGTACGAGCAGTACTTC; cdr3_aa: CASSFTSFGYEQYF